The text below deals with one T cell receptor beta chain. Its antigen is not known. The V gene lost 3 bases and the J gene lost 3 bases, with 10 bases spanning the gap. The germline CDR1 and CDR2 sequences are SGDLS and YYNGEE. The CDR3 sequence is 13 residues long. This sample is part of a study of cytomegalovirus exposure and HLA in healthy donors. Study-wide results and caveats: After further analysis at a later stage, 15,000 to 20,000 TCR beta sequences were associated with HLA alleles at 0.05 false discovery rate. Through in vitro validation, a few CMV-associated chains were shown to be specific for CMV antigens. In most subjects, TCR beta sequences reportedly gave accurate predictions of HLA-A and HLA-B alleles. Relative to the approximately 670-donor mean, N-insertions were reportedly fewer in an Asian-associated ancestry cluster in a later analysis.

Primers for the PCR totalled 60 Vbeta and 13 Jbeta. Sequencing was performed with immunoSEQ multiplex PCR; in TCRdb, only in-frame clones are kept and a portion is missing. The top ten hold 1.5% of the sample, which has some 200,000 clones, around 74% seen once. This sequence joins TRBV9 and TRBJ2-7; a weak D match, TRBD2 (6 bases). Sequencing was carried out using PBMCs. The receptor was derived from a girl between 10 and 17 years old in good health and CMV-seropositive. CDR3 sequence reads: CASSGGGIYEQYF. CDR3 bases: TGTGCCAGCAGCGGAGGAGGGATCTACGAGCAGTACTTC.